This passage covers 31 T cell receptor beta chains from one sample sequenced in a study of human T cells and chemical hapten exposure. As for time point: pre-sensitization, week 0. Described treatment: therapeutic diphenylcyclopropenone sensitization with weekly scalp DPC. TCRdb redid the calling of the RACE reads with MiXCR, one entry per CDR3 protein. The repertoire includes 95,000 to 150,000 distinct CDR3 sequences, approximately 15% of them detected once, and approximately 3% sits in the top ten. The starting material was whole blood, obtained in connection with sensitization to the hapten diphenylcyclopropenone (DPC). The receptors stem from a woman younger than 30 with alopecia areata. Some clones in this sample may be carry-over from other donors' samples.

DNA for the CDR3: TGCAGTGCTAGGGGTTTGGAGGGGGGCATGTACAATGAGCAGTTCTTC. Amino acids: CSARGLEGGMYNEQFF. The rearrangement uses TRBV20-1 and TRBJ2-1, with D tentatively TRBD1 or TRBD2 (6 bases each). Looked up from germline, CDR1 is DFQATT and CDR2 is SNEGSKA (reference sequence). Between the trimmed V and J ends, which lost 3 bases and 4 bases, there was a span of 19 bases. The CDR3 contains 16 residues.

This clonotype was seen more than once but under ten times. J is TRBJ2-5 and V is TRBV5-4; D is perhaps TRBD1 (5 bases). The V gene lost 3 bases and the J gene lost 5 bases, with 20 bases spanning the gap. Germline values: CDR1 SGHNT, CDR2 YYREEE (reference sequence). The CDR3 is made up of 16 amino acids. CDR3 sequence (DNA): TGTGCCAGCAGCTATATCCTAGGACACGATGGGGAGACCCAGTACTTC. Protein product: CASSYILGHDGETQYF.

This clonotype was observed a few times. The CDR3 is CASSLAGTGVDEQYF. CDR3 DNA sequence: TGCGCCAGCAGCTTGGCCGGGACAGGGGTCGACGAGCAGTACTTC. The chain links TRBV5-1 to TRBJ2-7; 10 bases agree with TRBD1. Germline V gene data show CDR1 as SGHRS and CDR2 as YFSETQ. The junction had 5 bases not matched to a gene; V was cut back by 0 bases and J by 5 bases. The CDR3 is 15 residues long.

This clonotype has a handful of counts. V and J are TRBV2 and TRBJ2-5, with D perhaps matching TRBD2 (6 bases). The CDR3 covers 15 residues. Trimming took off 3 bases at V and 7 bases at J, with 18 bases between the two ends. Germline values: CDR1 SNHLY, CDR2 FYNNEI. CDR3 in amino acids: CASSEEGPNIGTQYF. In DNA, the CDR3 is TGTGCCAGCAGTGAGGAGGGACCGAACATTGGGACCCAGTACTTC. The whole variable domain, remainder taken from reference TRBV2 and TRBJ2-5, is EPEVTQTPSHQVTQMGQEVILRCVPISNHLYFYWYRQILGQKVEFLVSFYNNEISEKSEIFDDQFSVERPDGSNFTLKIRSTKLEDSAMYFCASSEEGPNIGTQYFGPGTRLLVL.

A single count supports this clonotype. This sequence joins TRBV20-1 and TRBJ2-7; weak D call: TRBD1 (6 bases). The V end lost 1 base, the J end lost 6 bases, and 7 bases lay between the germline ends. The germline V gene has CDR1 DFQATT and CDR2 SNEGSKA (reference sequence). There are 11 residues in the CDR3. Here the CDR3 DNA reads TGCAGTGCTAGAGGAGGGGGCGAGCAGTACTTC. Translation: CSARGGGEQYF.

This clonotype showed up just a few times. The gene calls are TRBV20-1 and TRBJ2-3; TRBD2 aligns across 13 bases. The CDR3 runs 14 residues. Germline V gene data show CDR1 as DFQATT and CDR2 as SNEGSKA (reference sequence). Unmatched junction bases numbered 4, after V lost 6 bases and J lost 4 bases. This CDR3 reads CSARTSGGPDTQYF. CDR3 nucleotide sequence: TGCAGTGCCCGGACTAGCGGGGGCCCAGATACGCAGTATTTT.

This clonotype was detected a few times. The CDR3 DNA reads as TGCAGTGCGAGACTAGCGGGGGATCCCTACAATGAGCAGTTCTTC. Translated: CSARLAGDPYNEQFF. J is TRBJ2-1 and V is TRBV20-1; 12 nucleotides align to TRBD2. CDR1 is DFQATT, CDR2 SNEGSKA, per germline (reference sequence). The trim removed 6 bases at V and 2 bases at J, leaving 5 bases unmatched. The CDR3 spans 15 residues.

The V call is TRBV11-2, the J call TRBJ2-2; a weak D match, TRBD2 (7 bases). The germline CDR1 and CDR2 sequences are SGHAT and FQNNGV. V shed 4 bases and J shed 5 bases, with 14 bases lying between them. The CDR3 extends over 15 amino acids. The CDR3 region has the DNA TGTGCCAGCAGCTCGCCAGGGAGGGGGACCGGGGAGCTGTTTTTT. Protein product: CASSSPGRGTGELFF.

The chain has TRBV29-1 and TRBJ1-2; D is unresolved. This CDR3 has 10 amino acids. The germline V gene has CDR1 SQVTM and CDR2 ANQGSEA. The V end was cut by 6 bases, the J end by 8 bases, with 10 bases between. In nucleotides, the CDR3 is TGCAGCGTAGCAGCTCCGGGCTACACCTTC. It is translated as CSVAAPGYTF. The full variable domain, with the rest looked up from reference TRBV29-1 and TRBJ1-2, is SAVISQKPSRDICQRGTSLTIQCQVDSQVTMMFWYRQQPGQSLTLIATANQGSEATYESGFVIDKFPISRPNLTFSTLTVSNMSPEDSSIYLCSVAAPGYTFGSGTRLTVV.

This clonotype has a handful of counts. The rearrangement joins TRBV2 to TRBJ1-1; tentative D call: TRBD1 (5 bases). Looked up from germline, CDR1 is SNHLY and CDR2 is FYNNEI. V lost 6 bases, J lost 5 bases, and 16 bases lay in between. This CDR3 spans 14 amino acids. CDR3 in amino acids: CASRGPPAVTEAFF. CDR3 nucleotides: TGTGCCAGCAGGGGACCACCGGCGGTTACTGAAGCTTTCTTT.

The chain uses TRBV27 and TRBJ2-2; 9 nucleotides agree with TRBD1. This CDR3 spans 15 amino acids. Looked up from germline, CDR1 is MNHEY and CDR2 is SMNVEV (reference sequence). V gave up 2 bases and J gave up 6 bases; unmatched junction bases: 4. CDR3 protein: CASSLGTGTAGELFF. The CDR3 DNA is TGTGCCAGCAGTTTAGGGACAGGGACGGCCGGGGAGCTGTTTTTT.

This chain joins TRBV29-1 and TRBJ2-3; tentatively, D is TRBD1 or TRBD2 (6 bases each). The CDR3 consists of 13 residues. Trimming removed 6 bases from V and 2 bases from J, with 12 bases in between. The germline V gene encodes CDR1 SQVTM and CDR2 ANQGSEA. CDR3: CSVSGADTDTQYF. Here the CDR3 DNA reads TGCAGCGTGTCGGGGGCTGACACAGATACGCAGTATTTT.

V and J are TRBV11-2 and TRBJ2-5, with TRBD1 as a possible D gene (6 bases). The germline V gene has CDR1 SGHAT and CDR2 FQNNGV. Trimming shortened V by 2 bases and J by 6 bases, and 16 bases separated the two germline ends. The CDR3 contains 15 residues. CDR3 loop: CASSLPGHLGKTQYF. The DNA of the CDR3 is TGTGCCAGCAGCTTACCGGGACACCTAGGGAAGACCCAGTACTTC. The entire variable domain, with the rest obtained from reference TRBV11-2 and TRBJ2-5, is as follows: EAGVAQSPRYKIIEKRQSVAFWCNPISGHATLYWYQQILGQGPKLLIQFQNNGVVDDSQLPKDRFSAERLKGVDSTLKIQPAKLEDSAVYLCASSLPGHLGKTQYFGPGTRLLVL.

The CDR3 sequence is CASSPTPWGHKNIQYF. In DNA form, the CDR3 reads TGTGCCAGCAGTCCGACGCCCTGGGGGCACAAAAACATTCAGTACTTC. The chain has TRBV27 and TRBJ2-4, with a possible D match to TRBD1 (6 bases). Deletions cut 5 bases from V and 3 bases from J, with 17 bases between. Germline V gene lookup returns CDR1 MNHEY and CDR2 SMNVEV (reference sequence). The CDR3 sequence is 16 residues long.

The rearrangement links TRBV4-3 to TRBJ2-1, with D possibly being TRBD2 (5 bases). Germline V lookup: CDR1 LGHNA, CDR2 YSLEER. CDR3 length: 14 residues. Trimming pared 1 base from V and 3 bases from J, leaving 7 bases between. The CDR3 DNA sequence: TGCGCCAGCAGCCAAGTAGCGTACTACAATGAGCAGTTCTTC. It is translated as CASSQVAYYNEQFF.

This sequence joins TRBV3-1 and TRBJ2-5; D might be TRBD1 (6 bases). The CDR3 has 14 residues. CDR1 is LGHDT, CDR2 YNNKEL, per germline (reference sequence). Trimming removed 2 bases from V and 2 bases from J, with 9 bases in between. The CDR3 bases are TGTGCCAGCAGCCAAAGGCAGGGGCAAGAGACCCAGTACTTC. It specifies CASSQRQGQETQYF.

This clonotype was detected ten times or more. The chain uses TRBV7-9 and TRBJ2-5, with D possibly TRBD1 on 6 matching bases. Germline CDR1 reads SEHNR; CDR2 reads FQNEAQ (reference sequence). Trimming left V 5 bases short and J 2 bases short, with 9 bases between. This CDR3 contains 13 residues. This CDR3 reads CASSPGHQETQYF. Here the CDR3 DNA reads TGTGCCAGCAGCCCGGGACATCAAGAGACCCAGTACTTC.

The chain has TRBV20-1 and TRBJ1-1; unclear D gene. CDR3 size: 12 residues. Trimming shortened V by 7 bases and J by 4 bases, and 13 bases separated the two germline ends. Germline V gene lookup returns CDR1 DFQATT and CDR2 SNEGSKA (reference sequence). In nucleotides, the CDR3 is TGCAGTGTTCTCCGGGTGATCACTGAAGCTTTCTTT. This gives the protein CSVLRVITEAFF.

This clonotype has at least ten counts. The chain carries TRBV30 and TRBJ1-3; D not certain. Trimming took 8 bases from V and 0 from J, leaving 14 bases between them. Germline-derived CDR1 and CDR2 are GTSNPN and SVGIG (reference sequence). The CDR3 totals 14 residues. The CDR3 loop reads CAGLHGNSGNTIYF. The DNA for the CDR3 is TGTGCCGGACTCCACGGCAACTCTGGAAACACCATATATTTT.

There are many counts of this clonotype. V is TRBV7-9 and J is TRBJ2-1; D not certain. Germline loops: CDR1 SEHNR, CDR2 FQNEAQ (reference sequence). This CDR3 comprises 13 residues. Trimming cost V 6 bases and J 2 bases, with 8 bases left between them. The CDR3 region has the DNA TGTGCCAGCAGGGAAGGCACCTACAATGAGCAGTTCTTC. This encodes CASREGTYNEQFF.

As regards this clonotype: A much bigger clone sits one base away, suggesting this may be a read error. The CDR3 nucleotides are TGTGCCAGCAGTGCCGGGACAGGTTACTATGGCTACAGCTTC. As protein: CASSAGTGYYGYSF. This chain links TRBV2 with TRBJ1-2; 8 bases fit TRBD1. Germline-derived CDR1 and CDR2 are SNHLY and FYNNEI. This CDR3 has 14 amino acids.

This clonotype has just a few counts. This chain joins TRBV7-6 and TRBJ1-1; D is perhaps TRBD1 (5 bases). The germline CDR1 and CDR2 sequences are SGHVS and FNYEAQ. The CDR3 totals 15 residues. V was cut by 4 bases and J by 5 bases, with 17 bases left in between. The CDR3: CASSSSVGRATEAFF. CDR3 nucleotide sequence: TGTGCCAGCAGCTCATCGGTGGGCAGGGCTACTGAAGCTTTCTTT.

This chain uses TRBV20-1 with TRBJ2-1; 9 nucleotides match TRBD1. V dropped 3 bases and J dropped 6; count of bases not matched to a gene: 9. CDR3 length: 15 residues. Germline V gene data show CDR1 as DFQATT and CDR2 as SNEGSKA (reference sequence). Here the CDR3 reads CSASAAGQGSNEQFF. The DNA for the CDR3 is TGCAGTGCTAGCGCCGCGGGACAGGGCTCCAATGAGCAGTTCTTC.

This clonotype was counted between two and nine times. The chain recombines TRBV7-2 with TRBJ2-7; 10 bases fit TRBD2. CDR1 is SGHTA, CDR2 FQGNSA, per germline. With V trimmed by 3 bases and J by 3 bases, 2 bases remained unmatched. The CDR3 spans 14 residues. The CDR3 is CASSFERGGYEQYF. For the CDR3, the DNA is TGTGCCAGCAGCTTTGAGCGGGGGGGCTACGAGCAGTACTTC.

This sequence joins TRBV7-2 and TRBJ2-1; possibly TRBD2 for D (6 bases). This CDR3 is 15 amino acids long. V was trimmed by 5 bases and J by 2 bases, leaving 13 bases between them. CDR1 is SGHTA and CDR2 is FQGNSA in the germline V gene. CDR3 in DNA: TGTGCCAGCAGCGCACGCGGACTACCCTACAATGAGCAGTTCTTC. This sequence encodes CASSARGLPYNEQFF.

The sample holds a few counts of this clonotype. The chain carries TRBV24-1 and TRBJ1-4; D uncertain. The CDR3 has 17 amino acids. Trimming took 4 bases from V and 0 from J, leaving 14 bases between them. Germline lookup yields CDR1 KGHDR and CDR2 SFDVKD. For the CDR3, the DNA is TGTGCCACCAGTGAGCTACCCAAGGGAGCAACTAATGAAAAACTGTTTTTT. Translated, it gives CATSELPKGATNEKLFF.

This clonotype was detected many times. The chain recombines TRBV6-6 with TRBJ2-1, with unresolved D. V lost 4 bases and J lost 4, with 11 bases in between. The CDR3 loop spans 14 amino acids. CDR1 and CDR2 from the germline V gene are MNHNY and SVGAGI (reference sequence). The CDR3 bases are TGTGCCAGCAGTTCAGCCAATCAATACAATGAGCAGTTCTTC. Its protein is CASSSANQYNEQFF.

This clonotype was detected ten times or more. This sequence joins TRBV9 and TRBJ1-3, with D hard to call. V lost 3 bases to trimming and J lost 6 bases, with 16 bases between them. Germline-derived CDR1 and CDR2 are SGDLS and YYNGEE. The CDR3 is 15 residues long. The CDR3 nucleotides read TGTGCCAGCAGCGGCAGCGTTCACCCGGAAAACACCATATATTTT. Translation: CASSGSVHPENTIYF.

The chain carries TRBV28 and TRBJ2-1, with 13 bases aligning to TRBD2. Germline loops: CDR1 MDHEN, CDR2 SYDVKM. Trimming at V came to 5 bases and at J to 0 bases, leaving 13 bases not matched to a gene. The CDR3 sequence is 20 residues long. The CDR3 DNA reads as TGTGCCAGCAGTCCCCTGACTAGCGGGGGGCTCGCAAGCTCCTACAATGAGCAGTTCTTC. Translation gives CASSPLTSGGLASSYNEQFF.

This clonotype was found a few times. This sequence joins TRBV7-2 and TRBJ1-4; a possible D gene is TRBD1 (5 bases). V lost 6 bases, J lost 3 bases, and 8 bases lay in between. The CDR3 has 13 residues. Per germline, CDR1 SGHTA and CDR2 FQGNSA. The CDR3 DNA sequence: TGTGCCAGCAGACAGGCCTCTAATGAAAAACTGTTTTTT. It codes for CASRQASNEKLFF.

The chain uses TRBV4-3 and TRBJ2-1; D might be TRBD1 (5 bases). Trimming took off 0 bases at V and 1 base at J, with 10 bases between the two ends. The V gene's germline CDR1 is LGHNA and CDR2 YSLEER. The CDR3 sequence is 16 residues long. CDR3: CASSQDLTGSYNEQFF. The CDR3 nucleotides are TGCGCCAGCAGCCAAGATCTCACAGGATCCTACAATGAGCAGTTCTTC.